This is a list of T cell receptor beta chains from one sample in a study of CD8 T cells in Susac syndrome. One entry per CDR3 protein results from TCRdb running MiXCR on the immunoSEQ multiplex PCR reads. Among around 190,000 distinct CDR3 sequences listed, around 94% were seen once. Sequencing was done on a sample of CD4+ T cells from PBMCs. Every receptor here comes from a human donor with Susac syndrome. The CDR3 runs from the conserved cysteine through the conserved F or W. The D gene is left open where the match is weak. A row's size may be missing; if present it is once, few, many or a size class.

D: .; V: TRBV27; size: .; J: TRBJ1-5; CDR3: CASSLGGTNQPQHF; DNA: TGTGCCAGCAGTTTGGGAGGGACCAATCAGCCCCAGCATTTT
D: .; V: TRBV9; size: .; J: TRBJ2-1; CDR3: CASSVTTNYNEQFF; DNA: TGTGCCAGCAGCGTCACGACTAACTACAATGAGCAGTTCTTC
D: .; V: TRBV30; size: .; J: TRBJ1-2; CDR3: CAWSGNYGYTF; DNA: TGTGCCTGGAGTGGAAACTATGGCTACACCTTC
D: .; V: TRBV18; size: .; J: TRBJ2-7; CDR3: CASSPGTDSYEQYF; DNA: TGTGCCAGCTCACCCGGAACGGACTCCTACGAGCAGTACTTC
D: .; V: TRBV29-1; size: once; J: TRBJ2-7; CDR3: CSVDDTSSYEQYF; DNA: TGCAGCGTTGATGACACCAGCTCCTACGAGCAGTACTTC
D: .; V: TRBV5-1; size: .; J: TRBJ2-7; CDR3: CASSADSAMVEYF; DNA: TGCGCCAGCAGCGCTGACAGCGCCATGGTTGAGTACTTC
D: .; V: TRBV24-1; size: .; J: TRBJ2-3; CDR3: CATSDGIEASFSDTQYF; DNA: TGTGCCACCAGTGATGGGATTGAGGCGAGTTTTTCAGATACGCAGTATTTT
D: .; V: TRBV7-8; size: .; J: TRBJ1-5; CDR3: CASVAMINQPQHF; DNA: TGTGCGAGCGTGGCTATGATCAATCAGCCCCAGCATTTT
D: .; V: TRBV6-5; size: .; J: TRBJ1-2; CDR3: CASSYKDNYGYTF; DNA: TGTGCCAGCAGTTACAAGGATAACTATGGCTACACCTTC
D: .; V: TRBV15; size: .; J: TRBJ2-7; CDR3: CATSTGDTYEQYF; DNA: TGTGCCACCAGCACTGGGGATACCTACGAGCAGTACTTC
D: TRBD1; V: TRBV10-3; size: .; J: TRBJ2-1; CDR3: CAISDTSGTGVNEQFF; DNA: TGTGCCATCAGTGATACCTCCGGGACAGGGGTGAATGAGCAGTTCTTC
D: .; V: TRBV2; size: .; J: TRBJ1-5; CDR3: CASSLGLRNQPQHF; DNA: TGTGCCAGCAGTCTGGGGCTTCGCAATCAGCCCCAGCATTTT
D: .; V: TRBV20-1; size: once; J: TRBJ2-3; CDR3: CSARPPRGAGDTQYF; DNA: TGCAGTGCAAGACCCCCCCGGGGCGCGGGAGATACGCAGTATTTT
D: .; V: TRBV30; size: .; J: TRBJ2-7; CDR3: CAWSTYSYEQYF; DNA: TGTGCCTGGAGTACTTACTCCTACGAGCAGTACTTC
D: TRBD1; V: TRBV7-8; size: .; J: TRBJ2-7; CDR3: CASSLNPGQGKWYEQYF; DNA: TGTGCCAGCAGCTTAAACCCGGGACAGGGGAAATGGTACGAGCAGTACTTC
D: .; V: TRBV20-1; size: .; J: TRBJ2-1; CDR3: CSAQQRGAEEFF; DNA: TGCAGTGCTCAACAACGGGGGGCGGAGGAGTTCTTC
D: TRBD1; V: TRBV20-1; size: .; J: TRBJ2-7; CDR3: CSAAQGSYEQYF; DNA: TGCAGTGCTGCACAGGGGTCCTACGAGCAGTACTTC
D: .; V: TRBV5-1; size: .; J: TRBJ1-4; CDR3: CASSLGGRRPNEKLFF; DNA: TGCGCCAGCAGCTTGGGGGGACGGCGCCCAAATGAAAAACTGTTTTTT
D: TRBD1; V: TRBV27; size: .; J: TRBJ1-2; CDR3: CASSLTPGQIVGGYTF; DNA: TGTGCCAGCAGCCTCACCCCGGGACAGATCGTTGGTGGCTACACCTTC
D: .; V: TRBV18; size: few; J: TRBJ2-5; CDR3: CASSRQLQETQYF; DNA: TGTGCCAGCTCACGACAGCTTCAAGAGACCCAGTACTTC
D: .; V: TRBV6-6; size: .; J: TRBJ1-2; CDR3: CASSYRGGRGEDTF; DNA: TGTGCCAGCAGTTACCGGGGGGGCCGCGGGGAGGACACCTTC
D: TRBD2; V: TRBV20-1; size: .; J: TRBJ2-5; CDR3: CSASGGYQETQYF; DNA: TGCAGTGCTAGCGGGGGGTATCAAGAGACCCAGTACTTC